The subject of this entry is one TCR beta chain. This sample was taken from a study of cytomegalovirus exposure and HLA in healthy donors. The PCR had 60 Vbeta and 13 Jbeta primers. The protocol was immunoSEQ multiplex PCR, while the TCRdb copy is restricted to in-frame clones and leaves out a portion. The sample holds fewer than 75,000 clones. This CDR3 region has 13 residues. The germline CDR1 and CDR2 sequences are MNHEY and SMNVEV (reference sequence). V was trimmed by 8 bases and J by 2 bases, leaving 13 bases between them. The sequence was collected from a boy aged 5-17 years in good health and CMV-seronegative. The sample was PBMCs. The chain is built from TRBV27 and TRBJ2-7, with D possibly matching TRBD1 (6 bases). The DNA of the CDR3 is TGTGCCAGCCGACCGGGACACGCCTACGAGCAGTACTTC. This translates into CASRPGHAYEQYF.